A single sample gave rise to the 5 T cell receptor beta chains below, sequenced in a study of control samples from healthy donors and cancer patients. Method: immunoSEQ multiplex PCR; TCRdb's copy keeps in-frame clones and lacks some. The table lists about 50,000 clones, nearly 95% of them singletons. Sequencing used PBMCs. The origin of the receptors is a woman between 45 and 65 years old with head and neck cancer.

The chain links TRBV25-1 to TRBJ2-2; D is uncertain. Deletions cut 4 bases from V and 2 bases from J, with 5 bases between. CDR1 MGHDK and CDR2 SYGVNS come from the germline V gene. This CDR3 has 13 residues. This CDR3 is CASSAANTGELFF. For the CDR3, the DNA is TGTGCCAGCAGTGCGGCCAACACCGGGGAGCTGTTTTTT.

This sequence joins TRBV7-9 and TRBJ2-2; D is undetermined. The V end lost 5 bases, the J end lost 0 bases, and 10 bases lay between the germline ends. The CDR3 is 15 residues long. Germline V lookup: CDR1 SEHNR, CDR2 FQNEAQ (reference sequence). The CDR3 loop is CASSETPPNTGELFF. The CDR3 DNA is TGTGCCAGCAGCGAGACCCCGCCGAACACCGGGGAGCTGTTTTTT.

The V call is TRBV23-1, the J call TRBJ2-3, with D perhaps being TRBD1 or TRBD2 (6 bases each). TRBV23-1 is reported as an ORF; its role is uncertain. Between the trimmed V and J ends, which lost 3 bases and 1 base, there was a span of 17 bases. The CDR3 spans 17 residues. DNA for the CDR3: TGCGCCAGCAGTCACCCTTTGGCAGGGGAGGGCACAGATACGCAGTATTTT. This codes for CASSHPLAGEGTDTQYF.

The chain joins TRBV7-2 to TRBJ2-1; TRBD2 matches at 10 bases. Germline assignment: CDR1 SGHTA and CDR2 FQGNSA. This CDR3 comprises 16 residues. V trimming: 8 bases; J trimming: 6 bases; junction bases outside the gene matches: 13. The CDR3 reads CASQGGVAGGFNEQFF. The CDR3, as DNA: TGTGCCAGCCAGGGGGGTGTAGCGGGAGGCTTCAATGAGCAGTTCTTC.

The chain uses TRBV29-1 and TRBJ1-1; 9 bases align to TRBD1. This CDR3 contains 15 residues. From germline, CDR1 is SQVTM and CDR2 ANQGSEA. The J segment lost 2 bases and the V segment lost 7 bases, leaving 11 bases of the junction unmatched. CDR3 region: CSAEPNRGLNTEAFF. The CDR3, as DNA: TGCAGCGCCGAACCAAACAGGGGGCTCAACACTGAAGCTTTCTTT.